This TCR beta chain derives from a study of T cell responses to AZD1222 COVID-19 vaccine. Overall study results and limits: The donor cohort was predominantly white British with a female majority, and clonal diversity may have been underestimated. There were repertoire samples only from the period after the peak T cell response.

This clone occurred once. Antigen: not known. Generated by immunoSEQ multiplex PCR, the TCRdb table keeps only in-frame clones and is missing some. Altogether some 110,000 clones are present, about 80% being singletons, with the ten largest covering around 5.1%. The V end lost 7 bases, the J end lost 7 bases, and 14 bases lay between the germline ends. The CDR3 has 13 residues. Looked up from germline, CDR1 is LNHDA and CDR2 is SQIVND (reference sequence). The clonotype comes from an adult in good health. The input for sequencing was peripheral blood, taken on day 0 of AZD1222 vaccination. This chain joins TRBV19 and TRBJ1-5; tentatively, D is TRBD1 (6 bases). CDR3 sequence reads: CASTEQGDQPQHF. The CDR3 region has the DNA TGTGCCAGTACCGAACAGGGAGACCAGCCCCAGCATTTT.